Many counts were recorded for the clone carrying this TCR beta chain. Its antigen is unidentified. These data are taken from a study of CD8 T cells in ankylosing spondylitis. Study results and limitations: Ankylosing spondylitis blood seemed to carry a telltale TCR beta motif made of under ten highly homologous variants.

MiXCR, applied by TCRdb to the 5' RACE reads, yields one record per CDR3 protein. The data contain about 220,000 distinct CDR3 sequences, around 7.9% of them seen just once; the ten biggest clones take up 13% to 15%. The V gene lost 7 bases and the J gene lost 2 bases, with 12 bases spanning the gap. Germline CDR1 SEHNR, CDR2 FQNEAQ (reference sequence). The CDR3 loop spans 13 amino acids. The sequenced material came from blood, either unsorted or a sorted T cell fraction (not recorded which). This clonotype originated in a male donor with ankylosing spondylitis. The V and J genes are TRBV7-9 and TRBJ2-7; D is possibly TRBD2 (6 bases). This CDR3 reads CASTVGTAYEQYF. Here the CDR3 DNA reads TGTGCCAGCACCGTTGGGACTGCCTACGAGCAGTACTTC.